What follows are 18 T cell receptor beta chains derived from one specimen sequenced in a study of blood T cell repertoires in COVID-19. Profiling relied on immunoSEQ multiplex PCR, and the TCRdb table lists in-frame clones only, not all of them. Seen here are 70,000 to 85,000 clones, about 89% observed once, and the top ten hold roughly 2%. The material sequenced was peripheral blood. Source of these receptors: a woman in her sixties with acute or convalescent COVID-19.

The J gene is TRBJ2-1, the V gene TRBV7-2; TRBD1 matches at 9 bases. In germline, CDR1 is SGHTA, CDR2 FQGNSA. The CDR3 contains 13 residues. The junction had 1 base not matched to a gene; V was cut back by 4 bases and J by 6 bases. The CDR3 DNA follows: TGTGCCAGCAGCTCGGACAGGGGCAATGAGCAGTTCTTC. This gives the protein CASSSDRGNEQFF.

The CDR3: CAWSVAGGIPGELFF. CDR3 sequence (DNA): TGTGCCTGGAGTGTCGCGGGGGGGATCCCCGGGGAGCTGTTTTTT. The rearrangement uses TRBV30 and TRBJ2-2; 9 bases align to TRBD2. Germline values: CDR1 GTSNPN, CDR2 SVGIG (reference sequence). With 0 bases clipped from V and 6 bases from J, the junction kept 5 bases outside the gene matches. The CDR3 has 15 amino acids. Full variable domain (rest looked up from reference TRBV30 and TRBJ2-2): SQTIHQWPATLVQPVGSPLSLECTVEGTSNPNLYWYRQAAGRGLQLLFYSVGIGQISSEVPQNLSASRPQDRQFILSSKKLLLSDSGFYLCAWSVAGGIPGELFFGEGSRLTVL.

V usage is TRBV5-1 and J usage is TRBJ2-1; possible D gene TRBD1, 5 bases. Germline loops: CDR1 SGHRS, CDR2 YFSETQ. This CDR3 contains 12 residues. The V end was cut by 5 bases, the J end by 8 bases, with 11 bases between. CDR3 residues: CASRQDIHEQFF. Here the CDR3 DNA reads TGCGCCAGCAGACAGGACATCCATGAGCAGTTCTTC.

The chain carries TRBV14 and TRBJ1-6; TRBD1 aligns across 7 bases. This CDR3 spans 15 amino acids. J was trimmed by 3 bases and V by 5 bases; bases with no gene match: 4. In germline, CDR1 is SGHDN, CDR2 FVKESK. The DNA of the CDR3 is TGTGCCAGCAGCAACCGGGACAGCTATAATTCACCCCTCCACTTT. This codes for CASSNRDSYNSPLHF.

This chain links TRBV4-3 with TRBJ2-4; D gene ambiguous. CDR1 and CDR2 (germline): LGHNA, YSLEER. The CDR3 is 17 amino acids. The V end was cut by 2 bases, the J end by 0 bases, with 14 bases between. The CDR3 loop is CASSQNYANLAKNIQYF. The CDR3 nucleotides read TGCGCCAGCAGCCAAAATTACGCGAACCTAGCCAAAAACATTCAGTACTTC.

This clone appeared once. The J gene is TRBJ2-5, the V gene TRBV12-5; perhaps TRBD1 as D (6 bases). This CDR3 comprises 18 residues. From germline, CDR1 is LGHNT and CDR2 FRNRAP. Trimming stripped 6 bases from V and 2 bases from J, with 25 bases between. The CDR3 region is CASGHLIEAGALQETQYF. The CDR3 nucleotides are TGTGCTAGTGGACACCTTATTGAGGCAGGGGCTTTACAAGAGACCCAGTACTTC.

V usage is TRBV4-1 and J usage is TRBJ1-2; TRBD1 matches 9 bases. The V gene end was trimmed by 4 bases and the J gene end by 3 bases; junction bases not matched to a gene: 6. The germline V gene has CDR1 MGHRA and CDR2 YSYEKL. This CDR3 has 15 residues. Written as DNA, the CDR3 is TGCGCCAGCAGCCGCCGGGACAGGGTTGACTATGGCTACACCTTC. Its translation: CASSRRDRVDYGYTF.

V and J are TRBV30 and TRBJ2-5; D gene uncertain. V gave up 2 bases and J gave up 4 bases, with 5 bases separating them. The CDR3 loop spans 11 amino acids. Germline V lookup: CDR1 GTSNPN, CDR2 SVGIG (reference sequence). The CDR3 here is CAWSNGETQYF. In DNA, the CDR3 is TGTGCCTGGAGTAACGGAGAGACCCAGTACTTC. Combining the CDR3 with reference TRBV30 and TRBJ2-5 gives the whole variable domain SQTIHQWPATLVQPVGSPLSLECTVEGTSNPNLYWYRQAAGRGLQLLFYSVGIGQISSEVPQNLSASRPQDRQFILSSKKLLLSDSGFYLCAWSNGETQYFGPGTRLLVL.

This chain links TRBV18 with TRBJ1-1; D is unresolved. The CDR3 is 13 amino acids. Germline V gives CDR1 KGHSH, CDR2 LQKENI. The germline V and J ends were trimmed by 3 bases and 1 base, with 6 bases remaining between them. The CDR3 region is CASSPAQNTEAFF. The DNA for the CDR3 is TGTGCCAGCTCACCGGCACAGAACACTGAAGCTTTCTTT.

CDR3 protein: CASSPSVRWTGYCYEQYF. In DNA form, the CDR3 reads TGTGCCAGCAGCCCTAGCGTGAGGTGGACAGGTTACTGCTACGAGCAGTACTTC. The rearrangement uses TRBV11-3 and TRBJ2-7; possible D gene TRBD1, 7 bases. Germline V gives CDR1 SGHNT, CDR2 YENEEA. V lost 5 bases, J lost 3 bases, and 26 bases lay in between. The CDR3 is 18 amino acids.

This sequence joins TRBV4-3 and TRBJ2-1; D unresolved. Trimming took off 0 bases at V and 7 bases at J, with 7 bases between the two ends. This CDR3 contains 13 residues. Germline CDR1 reads LGHNA; CDR2 reads YSLEER. The DNA for the CDR3 is TGCGCCAGCAGCCAAGAATTGAGAAATGAGCAGTTCTTC. As protein: CASSQELRNEQFF.

V usage is TRBV6-5 and J usage is TRBJ1-3, with TRBD1 identical over 8 bases. The length of the CDR3 is 16 residues. The J segment lost 0 bases and the V segment lost 4 bases, leaving 5 bases of the junction unmatched. In germline, CDR1 is MNHEY, CDR2 SVGAGI. DNA of the CDR3: TGTGCCAGCAGTTTACTAGGGACAGGCTCTGGAAACACCATATATTTT. It encodes CASSLLGTGSGNTIYF.

The chain is built from TRBV7-2 and TRBJ1-4, with D hard to call. Trimming removed 5 bases from V and 9 bases from J, with 13 bases in between. There are 13 residues in the CDR3. CDR1 and CDR2 from the germline V gene are SGHTA and FQGNSA. The CDR3 DNA follows: TGTGCCAGCAGCCTCCCCTCGGGGAAAAAACTGTTTTTT. Its translation: CASSLPSGKKLFF.

This rearrangement joins TRBV27 to TRBJ1-4, with D uncertain. Germline V gene data show CDR1 as MNHEY and CDR2 as SMNVEV (reference sequence). The ends were cut back, 7 bases at V and 0 bases at J, with 24 bases in the middle. This CDR3 spans 19 amino acids. The CDR3 DNA reads TGTGCCAGCACCCCGCCCCCACAATGGCCTTCCGCAACTAATGAAAAACTGTTTTTT. Encoded protein: CASTPPPQWPSATNEKLFF.

The chain carries TRBV3-1 (or the pseudogene TRBV3-2) and TRBJ1-1; a weak D match, TRBD1 (5 bases). Germline V gives CDR1 LGHDT, CDR2 YNNKEL (reference sequence). The CDR3 totals 14 residues. Trimming shortened V by 3 bases and J by 3 bases, and 11 bases separated the two germline ends. The CDR3 DNA reads TGTGCCAGCAGCCAGCAGGGAGGGGACACTGAAGCTTTCTTT. Its translation is CASSQQGGDTEAFF.

The V gene is TRBV4-3, the J gene TRBJ1-1; a possible D gene is TRBD1 (6 bases). The V end was cut by 2 bases, the J end by 1 base, with 8 bases between. The germline CDR1 and CDR2 sequences are LGHNA and YSLEER. The CDR3 length is 14 residues. CDR3 in amino acids: CASSQLTGNTEAFF. The CDR3 bases are TGCGCCAGCAGCCAACTGACAGGGAACACTGAAGCTTTCTTT.

The chain is built from TRBV7-9 and TRBJ1-4, with 10 bases aligning to TRBD1. CDR1 and CDR2 (germline): SEHNR, FQNEAQ (reference sequence). The CDR3 totals 16 residues. V lost 2 bases and J lost 5; bases outside the gene matches: 5. CDR3 protein: CASSLWPGQGNEKLFF. CDR3 nucleotide sequence: TGTGCCAGCAGCTTATGGCCGGGACAGGGGAATGAAAAACTGTTTTTT. The full variable domain, with the rest looked up from reference TRBV7-9 and TRBJ1-4, is DTGVSQNPRHKITKRGQNVTFRCDPISEHNRLYWYRQTLGQGPEFLTYFQNEAQLEKSRLLSDRFSAERPKGSFSTLEIQRTEQGDSAMYLCASSLWPGQGNEKLFFGSGTQLSVL.

The chain carries TRBV6-1 and TRBJ2-5; 12 nucleotides line up with TRBD1. Germline values: CDR1 MNHNS, CDR2 SASEGT. The CDR3 has 17 residues. The junction had 8 bases not matched to a gene; V was cut back by 2 bases and J by 4 bases. As DNA, the CDR3 is TGTGCCAGCAGTGAATTCCTAGGGGACAGGGGGCTAGAGACCCAGTACTTC. As protein: CASSEFLGDRGLETQYF.